The T cell receptor (beta chain) under discussion was sequenced for a study of blood T cell repertoires in COVID-19. Clones were read by immunoSEQ multiplex PCR, and TCRdb kept only the in-frame ones, dropping some. The data show tens of thousands of clones, roughly four fifths seen once. This CDR3 contains 17 residues. The V and J ends lost 6 bases and 1 base, in that order; junction bases with no gene match: 5. CDR1 MNHNY and CDR2 SVGAGI come from the germline V gene (reference sequence). The J gene is TRBJ2-2, the V gene TRBV6-6, with 13 bases lining up with TRBD2. The clonotype comes from a man aged 50 or older with active or convalescent COVID-19. Sequences were obtained from peripheral blood. CDR3 DNA sequence: TGTGCCAGCAGACGACTAGCGGGGGGCCAGAACACCGGGGAGCTGTTTTTT. Residues: CASRRLAGGQNTGELFF.